These T cell receptor beta chains were read from a single sample in a study of blood T cell repertoires in COVID-19. The assay was immunoSEQ multiplex PCR, and TCRdb's table has in-frame clones only and misses some. The sample contains around 97,000 clones, roughly 89% of which appear only once. The sequenced sample consisted of peripheral blood. Receptors were obtained from a woman aged 80 or over in a cohort sampled during active COVID-19. Each CDR3 is given with its conserved first and last residue. A D gene is named only where the DNA matches it firmly. Not every row has a clone size; where given, it reads once, few, many or a size class.

d_call	clone_size	v_call	j_call	cdr3_nt	cdr3_aa
TRBD1	once	TRBV24-1	TRBJ1-5	TGTGCCACCAGTGACCCGGGACAGGGGGGGGCTAGCAATCAGCCCCAGCATTTT	CATSDPGQGGASNQPQHF
-	-	TRBV12-3/TRBV12-4	TRBJ2-6	TGTGCCAGCCTCCCCTCTGGGGCCAACGTCCTGACTTTC	CASLPSGANVLTF
-	-	TRBV5-1	TRBJ1-2	TGCGCCAGCAGCTTGGTTCAGGGTTTGACGTACGGCTACACCTTC	CASSLVQGLTYGYTF
-	once	TRBV5-1	TRBJ2-7	TGCGCCAGCGGCACCGGGACTCCCTACGAGCAGTACTTC	CASGTGTPYEQYF
TRBD2	once	TRBV3-1/TRBV3-2	TRBJ2-7	TGTGCCAGCAGCCCCACCGTCGGGTTAGCGGGCTACGAGCAGTACTTC	CASSPTVGLAGYEQYF
TRBD1	-	TRBV5-1	TRBJ2-1	TGCGCCAGCAGCCCCCGGACAGGGGGAAATGAGCAGTTCTTC	CASSPRTGGNEQFF
-	-	TRBV9	TRBJ2-1	TGTGCCAGCAGCGGGGGAGCGGCCAACTTCAATGAGCAGTTCTTC	CASSGGAANFNEQFF
-	-	TRBV27	TRBJ2-1	TGTGCCAGCAGCCAACTCAAGCCCGTTATAAATGAGCAGTTCTTC	CASSQLKPVINEQFF
-	once	TRBV20-1	TRBJ1-2	TGCAGTGCTAGTAGTACAGAGAGCTATGGCTACACCTTC	CSASSTESYGYTF
-	once	TRBV5-8	TRBJ2-2	TGTGCCAGCAGCCCACTAGCCTCGGGGATCGGGGAGCTGTTTTTT	CASSPLASGIGELFF
-	-	TRBV3-1/TRBV3-2	TRBJ2-2	TGTGCCAGCAGCCAAGTTGGGGGTAGCGGACACACCGGGGAGCTGTTTTTT	CASSQVGGSGHTGELFF
-	-	TRBV19	TRBJ1-1	TGTGCCAGTAGTCTGAACAGGGACACTGAAGCTTTCTTT	CASSLNRDTEAFF
-	-	TRBV28	TRBJ2-6	TGTGCCAGCAGTTTGGGCAGGGCCCTCTCTGGGGCCAACGTCCTGACTTTC	CASSLGRALSGANVLTF
TRBD1	-	TRBV5-6	TRBJ1-1	TGTGCCAGCAGCTTGGCCGGGACAGTGAACACTGAAGCTTTCTTT	CASSLAGTVNTEAFF
TRBD1	-	TRBV4-2	TRBJ1-1	TGTGCCAGCAGCCAAGTACAGGGGCTGAACACTGAAGCTTTCTTT	CASSQVQGLNTEAFF
-	-	TRBV19	TRBJ1-1	TGTGCCAGTAGTATAAGCGGTATTCAGTTTGCCTGGAGCACTGAAGCTTTCTTT	CASSISGIQFAWSTEAFF
TRBD2	-	TRBV25-1	TRBJ2-1	TGTGCCAGCAAGGGACTAGCGGGAGTAGATGAGCAGTTCTTC	CASKGLAGVDEQFF
-	-	TRBV24-1	TRBJ2-3	TGTGCCACCAGTAAACAAGGGGCTTTAACAGATACGCAGTATTTT	CATSKQGALTDTQYF
-	-	TRBV3-1/TRBV3-2	TRBJ2-7	TGTGCCAGCAGCCAAGATGCAGGGCGGCAGTACTTC	CASSQDAGRQYF
-	once	TRBV19	TRBJ1-5	TGTGCCAGTAGTAGATATCCCCCCGGGGGGGCGGACAATCAGCCCCAGCATTTT	CASSRYPPGGADNQPQHF
-	-	TRBV6-6	TRBJ1-5	TGTGCCAGCAGATACATAGGGACAAATCAGCCCCAGCATTTT	CASRYIGTNQPQHF
TRBD1	-	TRBV6-5	TRBJ2-2	TGTGCCAGCAGTTACGCACAGGGGGTGAGCACCGGGGAGCTGTTTTTT	CASSYAQGVSTGELFF
-	-	TRBV5-1	TRBJ1-1	TGCGCCAGCAGCTTGCTATTAACCACTGAAGCTTTCTTT	CASSLLLTTEAFF
-	once	TRBV19	TRBJ2-1	TGTGCCACCTCCTGGGGGGGCGCCGAAAATGAGCAGTTCTTC	CATSWGGAENEQFF
-	-	TRBV15	TRBJ1-2	TGTGCCACCAGCAGACCATCTACGGGAGTCTATGGCTACACCTTC	CATSRPSTGVYGYTF
-	-	TRBV29-1	TRBJ2-2	TGCAGCGCCCAAACCCCCGGGACCGGGGAGCTGTTTTTT	CSAQTPGTGELFF
-	-	TRBV4-2	TRBJ1-6	TGTGCCAGCAGCCAAGTAGGAGGGCAAAATTCACCCCTCCACTTT	CASSQVGGQNSPLHF
-	-	TRBV10-3	TRBJ2-7	TGTGCCATCAGTGATGACTTAGGGGGGGCAGGGACCTACGAGCAGTACTTC	CAISDDLGGAGTYEQYF
-	few	TRBV28	TRBJ2-1	TGTGCCAGCAGTTTTGTGGACAGATACAATGAGCAGTTCTTC	CASSFVDRYNEQFF
-	-	TRBV5-5	TRBJ1-5	TGTGCCAGCAGCCGGGCGGGAGGCAATCAGCCCCAGCATTTT	CASSRAGGNQPQHF
-	-	TRBV3-1/TRBV3-2	TRBJ1-5	TGTGCCAGCAGCCAGAAGATAACAAATCCGATCCAGCCCCAGCATTTT	CASSQKITNPIQPQHF
TRBD1	-	TRBV7-7	TRBJ2-1	TGTGCTAGCAGCCCCGGGACAGGGATGAGTGAGCAGTTCTTC	CASSPGTGMSEQFF
-	-	TRBV2	TRBJ2-7	TGTGCCGGTTTCGCGGAGAGCTCCTACGAGCAGTACTTC	CAGFAESSYEQYF
-	once	TRBV9	TRBJ2-2	TGTGCCAGCAGCGTTACCCCTTCGGAGACCGGGGAGCTGTTTTTT	CASSVTPSETGELFF
-	-	TRBV7-2	TRBJ2-3	TGTGCCAGCAGCTTTAACCCAGGGAGCACAGATACGCAGTATTTT	CASSFNPGSTDTQYF
-	few	TRBV28	TRBJ1-3	TGTGCCAGCGTGGGGGCAGGGGCCACCTCTGGAAACACCATATATTTT	CASVGAGATSGNTIYF
TRBD1	-	TRBV25-1	TRBJ1-2	TGTGCCAGCAGTGACCCCAGGGGGGACTATGGCTACACCTTC	CASSDPRGDYGYTF
TRBD1	-	TRBV7-9	TRBJ2-7	TGTGCCAGCAGCTTAGGTGGGACAGGAGAATACGAGCAGTACTTC	CASSLGGTGEYEQYF
-	-	TRBV29-1	TRBJ2-1	TGCAGCGTTGAAGATCCCGGGGATGAGCAGTTCTTC	CSVEDPGDEQFF
TRBD2	-	TRBV11-3	TRBJ2-2	TGTGCCAGCAGCGGGAGGGCCAGTGACTGGGAGCTGTTTTTT	CASSGRASDWELFF
-	-	TRBV3-1/TRBV3-2	TRBJ2-3	TGTGCCAGCAGTAGGGGGGGGCAAGATACGCAGTATTTT	CASSRGGQDTQYF
-	once	TRBV12-3/TRBV12-4	TRBJ2-1	TGTGCCAGCAGCCCTCAGGGACTGGGGCAGTTCTTC	CASSPQGLGQFF
-	-	TRBV1	TRBJ2-5	TGCACCAGCAGCCATCCCACACCGAAGGGGGAAGAGACCCAGTACTTC	CTSSHPTPKGEETQYF
-	-	TRBV9	TRBJ1-1	TGTGCCAGCAGCGTAGCCGGGAACACTGAAGCTTTCTTT	CASSVAGNTEAFF
TRBD2	-	TRBV28	TRBJ2-2	TGTGCCAGCAGTTCCCCCGGGACTAGCGGGATTGACGGGGAGCTGTTTTTT	CASSSPGTSGIDGELFF
-	-	TRBV2	TRBJ2-2	TGTGCCAGCAGCCGCGGCGCGACGAACACCGGGGAGCTGTTTTTT	CASSRGATNTGELFF
TRBD2	-	TRBV5-1	TRBJ2-1	TGCGCCAGCAGCCAGATTCGGGGACTAGAGTACAATGAGCAGTTCTTC	CASSQIRGLEYNEQFF
TRBD2	-	TRBV19	TRBJ2-1	TGTGCCAGTACCCCTAGCGGGAGGGGATACAATGAGCAGTTCTTC	CASTPSGRGYNEQFF
TRBD2	-	TRBV7-9	TRBJ2-1	TGTGCCAGCAGCTTAGGACTAGCGGCCACCTACAATGAGCAGTTCTTC	CASSLGLAATYNEQFF
TRBD2	-	TRBV18	TRBJ2-2	TGTGCCAGCTCACAGCGGGAAATTTCGAACACCGGGGAGCTGTTTTTT	CASSQREISNTGELFF
TRBD1	-	TRBV3-1/TRBV3-2	TRBJ1-3	TGTGCCAGCGCTCAGGGGGACGCGCACACCATATATTTT	CASAQGDAHTIYF
TRBD2	-	TRBV15	TRBJ2-7	TGTGCCACCAGCAGTGCAGCGGGGAGCTCCTACGAGCAGTACTTC	CATSSAAGSSYEQYF
-	-	TRBV14	TRBJ2-1	TGTGCCAGCAGCCAAGATCCTGCTAGCAATGAGCAGTTCTTC	CASSQDPASNEQFF
-	-	TRBV7-9	TRBJ1-1	TGTGCCAGCAGCTTACGAGGAAGGGACTACACTGAAGCTTTCTTT	CASSLRGRDYTEAFF
-	-	TRBV7-9	TRBJ2-1	TGTGCCAGCACCACCTCGGGCGGGGTCTCCTACAATGAGCAGTTCTTC	CASTTSGGVSYNEQFF